These 5 T cell receptor beta chains originate from one sample sequenced in a study of tissue T cells after allogeneic stem cell transplantation. The table came from immunoSEQ multiplex PCR; TCRdb's copy has only in-frame clones and leaves some out. Seen here are around 6,300 clones, 60% to 80% observed once, and the top ten hold over 5.5%. Sequencing was performed on tissue from the rectum, taken at autopsy. The receptors here all came from a woman aged 18-49 years with breast cancer.

The gene calls are TRBV9 and TRBJ2-3; 12 bases line up with TRBD2. J gave up 6 bases and V 4 bases, and 3 bases lay outside the gene matches. The CDR3 runs 14 residues. The V gene's germline CDR1 is SGDLS and CDR2 YYNGEE. CDR3 loop: CASSRTSGDDTQYF. DNA of the CDR3: TGTGCCAGCAGCCGGACTAGCGGGGATGATACGCAGTATTTT.

Within the sample, this clone is medium-sized. Other DNA sequences in the same sample also yield this CDR3. This chain uses TRBV4-3 with TRBJ2-2; unclear D gene. Germline CDR1 reads LGHNA; CDR2 reads YSLEER. Trimming pared 0 bases from V and 0 bases from J, leaving 5 bases between. This CDR3 is built from 15 residues. Here the CDR3 reads CASSQDYPNTGELFF. CDR3 coding DNA: TGCGCCAGCAGCCAAGATTATCCGAACACCGGGGAGCTGTTTTTT.

This clone was recorded a few times. The rearrangement links TRBV5-8 to TRBJ1-4, with TRBD1 as a possible D gene (5 bases). Trimming left V 2 bases short and J 3 bases short, with 14 bases between. The CDR3 spans 16 residues. CDR1 is SGHTS, CDR2 YDEGEE, per germline. The DNA of the CDR3 is TGTGCCAGCAGCTTTCAATCGGGGCAGGCTAATGAAAAACTGTTTTTT. It is translated as CASSFQSGQANEKLFF.

The chain recombines TRBV7-3 with TRBJ2-7; possible D gene TRBD2, 6 bases. V lost 10 bases, J lost 2 bases, and 9 bases lay in between. CDR3 length: 11 residues. Looked up from germline, CDR1 is SGHTA and CDR2 is FQGTGA. CDR3: CATGGTYEQYF. In DNA form, the CDR3 reads TGTGCCACCGGGGGTACCTACGAGCAGTACTTC.

The V and J genes are TRBV7-9 and TRBJ1-6; possible D gene TRBD1, 5 bases. V lost 5 bases and J 9 bases, leaving 11 bases between the germline ends. The germline V gene encodes CDR1 SEHNR and CDR2 FQNEAQ (reference sequence). The CDR3 sequence is 13 residues long. DNA of the CDR3: TGTGCCAGCAGCCCACAGAGGGGTTCACCCCTCCACTTT. It is translated as CASSPQRGSPLHF.